These 22 T cell receptor beta chains were all obtained from the same sample, sequenced in a study of metastatic and nonmetastatic thyroid tumors. No treatment of any kind had been given to any patient before thyroid surgery. Using MiXCR, TCRdb re-called clones from the PCR reads. Among tens of thousands of clones listed, over 15% were seen once. Sequencing was done on a sample of blood. Source of these receptors: a female donor with papillary thyroid cancer or a benign thyroid nodule (not recorded which). Some clones in this sample may be carry-over from other donors' samples.

This clone was counted only a few times. The V and J genes are TRBV6-1 and TRBJ1-5; 8 positions agree with TRBD1. The V gene's germline CDR1 is MNHNS and CDR2 SASEGT. The length of the CDR3 is 15 residues. J gave up 11 bases and V 4 bases, and 13 bases lay outside the gene matches. CDR3 residues: CASSGQGAQNHSQHF. The CDR3, as DNA: TGTGCCAGCAGTGGCCAGGGGGCGCAAAATCATTCCCAGCATTTT.

This chain uses TRBV7-2 with TRBJ1-2; TRBD1 matches 8 bases. CDR1 and CDR2 from the germline V gene are SGHTA and FQGNSA. V lost 1 base to trimming and J lost 1 base; unmatched junction nucleotides: 2. This CDR3 is 15 amino acids long. CDR3 DNA: TGTGCCAGCAGCTTAGGGACAGGGATTAACTATGGCTACACCTTC. It is translated as CASSLGTGINYGYTF. Drawing the rest from reference TRBV7-2 and TRBJ1-2, the complete variable domain is GAGVSQSPSNKVTEKGKDVELRCDPISGHTALYWYRQSLGQGLEFLIYFQGNSAPDKSGLPSDRFSAERTGGSVSTLTIQRTQQEDSAVYLCASSLGTGINYGYTFGSGTRLTVV.

On this clone itself: Other DNA sequences in this specimen translate into the identical CDR3. The chain combines TRBV6-1 with TRBJ1-1, with 7 bases matching TRBD1. Germline trimming cut 5 bases from V and 2 bases from J; bases unmatched to any gene: 11. The CDR3 is made up of 16 amino acids. CDR1 MNHNS and CDR2 SASEGT come from the germline V gene. CDR3 amino acids: CASSLTLGTANTEAFF. The DNA for the CDR3 is TGTGCCAGCAGTCTCACTCTTGGGACAGCTAACACTGAAGCTTTCTTT.

Details on this clone: The same CDR3 arises from other DNA sequences in this sample as well. CDR3 DNA: TGCAGTGCCATGACCCTTCGGCCGAACTACGAGCAGTACTTC. It codes for CSAMTLRPNYEQYF. The J gene is TRBJ2-7, the V gene TRBV20-1; D unclear. The CDR3 loop spans 14 amino acids. CDR1 and CDR2 (germline): DFQATT, SNEGSKA (reference sequence). Trimming pared 6 bases from V and 3 bases from J, leaving 18 bases between.

By its share, this clone is medium-sized. The gene calls are TRBV27 and TRBJ1-1, with unresolved D. Germline CDR1 and CDR2: MNHEY and SMNVEV (reference sequence). The CDR3 has 10 residues. V was shortened by 8 bases and J by 8 bases, with 9 bases between the two germline ends. The CDR3 sequence: CASYLPEAFF. As DNA, the CDR3 is TGTGCCAGCTATCTCCCGGAAGCTTTCTTT.

This clone was seen ten or more times. V gene TRBV5-1 combines with J gene TRBJ1-5; 10 bases are a match to TRBD1. The V and J ends lost 4 bases and 5 bases, in that order; junction bases with no gene match: 3. Germline assignment: CDR1 SGHRS and CDR2 YFSETQ. The CDR3 contains 14 residues. CDR3 DNA: TGCGCCAGCAGCCCGGGGACAGGGGATCAGCCCCAGCATTTT. It is translated as CASSPGTGDQPQHF. Complete variable domain (other parts from reference TRBV5-1 and TRBJ1-5): KAGVTQTPRYLIKTRGQQVTLSCSPISGHRSVSWYQQTPGQGLQFLFEYFSETQRNKGNFPGRFSGRQFSNSRSEMNVSTLELGDSALYLCASSPGTGDQPQHFGDGTRLSIL.

This clone was observed many times. The J gene is TRBJ2-1, the V gene TRBV7-2, with unresolved D. This CDR3 has 15 residues. Germline V CDR1 and CDR2: SGHTA, FQGNSA. V lost 2 bases and J lost 0, with 8 bases in between. This CDR3 reads CASSLSRSSYNEQFF. In DNA, the CDR3 is TGTGCCAGCAGCTTATCGAGGAGCTCCTACAATGAGCAGTTCTTC.

The chain employs TRBV5-1 and TRBJ2-2; D is undetermined. Trimming pared 2 bases from V and 0 bases from J, leaving 5 bases between. The CDR3 has 14 amino acids. The germline V gene encodes CDR1 SGHRS and CDR2 YFSETQ. CDR3 in amino acids: CASSLTPNTGELFF. The CDR3 DNA is TGCGCCAGCAGCTTAACTCCGAACACCGGGGAGCTGTTTTTT.

This clone was found many times. V is TRBV19 and J is TRBJ1-4; 10 bases are a match to TRBD1. Trimming took 9 bases from V and 6 from J; bases not matched to a gene: 7. Germline CDR1 reads LNHDA; CDR2 reads SQIVND (reference sequence). The CDR3 totals 14 residues. The chain's CDR3 is CASKTGTGDEKLFF. DNA of the CDR3: TGTGCCAGCAAAACCGGGACAGGGGATGAAAAACTGTTTTTT. The complete variable domain, with remaining parts taken from reference TRBV19 and TRBJ1-4, reads DGGITQSPKYLFRKEGQNVTLSCEQNLNHDAMYWYRQDPGQGLRLIYYSQIVNDFQKGDIAEGYSVSREKKESFPLTVTSAQKNPTAFYLCASKTGTGDEKLFFGSGTQLSVL.

This clone was seen ten or more times. V and J are TRBV7-7 and TRBJ2-1; 7 nucleotides agree with TRBD2. The CDR3 is made up of 13 amino acids. Germline trimming cut 11 bases from V and 0 bases from J; bases unmatched to any gene: 4. The germline V gene encodes CDR1 SSHAT and CDR2 FNYEAQ (reference sequence). For the CDR3, the DNA is TGTGCCCCTAGCGGAGTCTCCTACAATGAGCAGTTCTTC. As protein: CAPSGVSYNEQFF. Based on the CDR3 plus reference TRBV7-7 and TRBJ2-1, the full variable domain is GAGVSQSPRYKVTKRGQDVTLRCDPISSHATLYWYQQALGQGPEFLTYFNYEAQPDKSGLPSDRFSAERPEGSISTLTIQRTEQRDSAMYRCAPSGVSYNEQFFGPGTRLTVL.

This clone was counted at least ten times. A read error may be the cause here, since a much bigger clone is one base away. J is TRBJ2-1 and V is TRBV28; perhaps D is TRBD1 or TRBD2 (6 bases each). The CDR3 is 15 residues long. V lost 3 bases and J lost 2, with 11 bases in between. Germline values: CDR1 MDHEN, CDR2 SYDVKM. The CDR3 sequence is CASSFGGGPYNEQFF. In DNA, the CDR3 is TGTGCCAGCAGTTTCGGAGGGGGACCCTACAATGAGCAGTTCTTC. Full variable domain (remainder filled in from reference TRBV28 and TRBJ2-1): DVKVTQSSRYLVKRTGEKVFLECVQDMDHENMFWYRQDPGLGLRLIYFSYDVKMKEKGDIPEGYSVSREKKERFSLILESASTNQTSMYLCASSFGGGPYNEQFFGPGTRLTVL.

This clone showed up many times. The chain links TRBV13 to TRBJ2-3, with D possibly matching TRBD1 (5 bases). This CDR3 region has 14 residues. Germline CDR1 is PRHDT and CDR2 is FYEKMQ (reference sequence). Trimming removed 4 bases at V and 1 base at J, with 9 bases between. The DNA of the CDR3 is TGTGCCAGCAGCTCGCGCAGGGGCACAGATACGCAGTATTTT. It encodes CASSSRRGTDTQYF.

By proportion, this clone is medium-sized (0.01 to 0.1%). The V gene is TRBV19, the J gene TRBJ2-6; D remains ambiguous. Germline CDR1 LNHDA, CDR2 SQIVND (reference sequence). The CDR3 has 12 residues. The V end lost 11 bases, the J end lost 2 bases, and 7 bases lay between the germline ends. The CDR3 spells CAGSAGANVLTF. The CDR3 bases are TGTGCCGGCAGTGCTGGGGCCAACGTCCTGACTTTC.

This clone has just a few counts. This rearrangement joins TRBV6-1 to TRBJ2-5, with TRBD1 matching over 8 bases. The germline V gene encodes CDR1 MNHNS and CDR2 SASEGT. Trimming took 6 bases from V and 5 from J; bases not matched to a gene: 11. The CDR3 has 15 residues. The CDR3 DNA reads TGTGCCAGCAGCGAGTTTTCAGGGGGCGGGGAGACCCAGTACTTC. Translated, it gives CASSEFSGGGETQYF.

This clone was seen ten or more times. Other DNA sequences in the sample encode the same CDR3. The rearrangement uses TRBV7-3 and TRBJ2-2; 10 positions agree with TRBD1. Looked up from germline, CDR1 is SGHTA and CDR2 is FQGTGA. The CDR3 extends over 16 amino acids. Trimming at V came to 5 bases and at J to 4 bases, leaving 7 bases not matched to a gene. The CDR3: CASSPSGTGVTGELFF. In DNA form, the CDR3 reads TGTGCCAGCAGCCCCTCCGGGACAGGGGTCACCGGGGAGCTGTTTTTT.

The chain recombines TRBV20-1 with TRBJ2-3, with 9 nucleotides matching TRBD2. V was clipped by 0 bases and J by 4 bases; unmatched bases: 14. Germline-derived CDR1 and CDR2 are DFQATT and SNEGSKA (reference sequence). This CDR3 comprises 18 residues. This CDR3 reads CSARDLLTSGGLADTQYF. CDR3 sequence (DNA): TGCAGTGCTAGAGATTTACTGACTAGCGGTGGTCTCGCAGATACGCAGTATTTT.

This clone was counted only a few times. V gene TRBV6-1 combines with J gene TRBJ1-1; D is perhaps TRBD1 (6 bases). The germline V and J ends were trimmed by 6 bases and 5 bases, with 19 bases remaining between them. CDR3 length: 15 amino acids. From germline, CDR1 is MNHNS and CDR2 SASEGT. The CDR3 coding sequence is TGTGCCAGCAGCTTGACGGGAGGACAGTTGACTGAAGCTTTCTTT. Its translation is CASSLTGGQLTEAFF.

There are a few counts of this clone. The gene calls are TRBV19 and TRBJ1-4; D is ambiguous. Trimming cost V 4 bases and J 3 bases, with 12 bases left between them. Germline CDR1 is LNHDA and CDR2 is SQIVND (reference sequence). The CDR3 length is 15 residues. The CDR3 sequence: CASSKGLMANEKLFF. The CDR3 DNA is TGTGCCAGTAGTAAAGGGTTGATGGCTAATGAAAAACTGTTTTTT.

The V call is TRBV7-2, the J call TRBJ2-7; no clear D. Germline V gene sequence: CDR1 SGHTA, CDR2 FQGNSA. This CDR3 comprises 14 residues. Trimming stripped 1 base from V and 1 base from J, with 8 bases between. CDR3 amino acids: CASSLGDQSYEQYF. The CDR3 region has the DNA TGTGCCAGCAGCTTAGGCGACCAGTCCTACGAGCAGTACTTC.

This clone is termed medium-sized. The chain has TRBV6-5 and TRBJ1-5, with D perhaps TRBD1 (6 bases). V gave up 8 bases and J gave up 1 base, with 24 bases separating them. The germline V gene encodes CDR1 MNHEY and CDR2 SVGAGI. This CDR3 contains 18 residues. CDR3 amino acids: CASLLGRGAPGSNQPQHF. CDR3 sequence (DNA): TGTGCCAGCTTACTGGGAAGGGGGGCTCCCGGGAGCAATCAGCCCCAGCATTTT.

This clone has just one count. One end of the junction is discordant with germline, which a read error may explain. V and J are TRBV2 and TRBJ1-1; 8 nucleotides line up with TRBD1. Germline loops: CDR1 SNHLY, CDR2 FYNNEI. This CDR3 has 13 amino acids. The CDR3 sequence is CASSFQGAGGASF. DNA for the CDR3: TGTGCCAGCAGTTTCCAGGGGGCAGGTGGAGCTTCCTTT. The variable domain in full, completed from reference TRBV2 and TRBJ1-1, reads EPEVTQTPSHQVTQMGQEVILRCVPISNHLYFYWYRQILGQKVEFLVSFYNNEISEKSEIFDDQFSVERPDGSNFTLKIRSTKLEDSAMYFCASSFQGAGGASFGQGTRLTVV.

This clone was detected ten times or more. The V gene is TRBV15, the J gene TRBJ2-7; a possible D gene is TRBD1 (6 bases). CDR1 and CDR2 (germline): LNHNV, YYDKDF (reference sequence). V lost 0 bases and J lost 6, with 18 bases in between. The CDR3 consists of 16 residues. CDR3 amino acids: CATSRDLQGPTSEQYF. CDR3 sequence (DNA): TGTGCCACCAGCAGAGATCTACAGGGCCCTACGTCCGAGCAGTACTTC.